This entry lists 32 T cell receptor beta chains sequenced from one sample in a study of blood T cell repertoires in COVID-19 (dated by TCRdb to about 2020). Preparation of the library involved the immunoSEQ multiplex PCR assay. This is the immuneACCESS table as TCRdb keeps it, with only in-frame sequences that have V and J called. A part of the clones is gone; compared with another copy, unresolved V genes explain less than half, and the rest is unexplained. This sample lists about 120,000 clones; around three quarters were detected once. Around 37% of the sample goes to the ten largest clones. The sequencing sample was made of peripheral blood. The receptors were sampled from a man between 40 and 49 years old with active or convalescent COVID-19.

The V call is TRBV9, the J call TRBJ2-1, with D unresolved. This CDR3 has 15 amino acids. V dropped 1 base and J dropped 3 bases, with 11 bases sitting between them. Germline CDR1 reads SGDLS; CDR2 reads YYNGEE. The DNA of the CDR3 is TGTGCCAGCAGCGTACAGGTACAAGGCTACAATGAGCAGTTCTTC. Residues: CASSVQVQGYNEQFF.

As to this clone: The junction differs from germline at one of its ends, possibly a read error. The sample has other DNA sequences that encode this CDR3 too. The rearrangement links TRBV12-3 or TRBV12-4 to TRBJ2-5, with D hard to call. This CDR3 is 13 amino acids long. CDR3 DNA sequence: TGTGCCAGCAGTTTTCAGTGGCAAGAGACTCAGTACTTC. It yields the protein CASSFQWQETQYF.

This chain's CDR3 is CASSPSGYEQYF. The CDR3 nucleotides read TGTGCCAGCAGCCCGAGTGGTTACGAGCAGTACTTC. This chain joins TRBV7-9 and TRBJ2-7; unclear D gene. Germline CDR1 reads SEHNR; CDR2 reads FQNEAQ (reference sequence). The CDR3 runs 12 residues. Trimming took 5 bases from V and 4 from J, leaving 9 bases between them.

This sequence joins TRBV29-1 and TRBJ2-5, with TRBD1 identical over 8 bases. CDR1 is SQVTM and CDR2 is ANQGSEA in the germline V gene. V was pared by 8 bases and J by 4 bases, with 3 bases of the junction left unmatched. CDR3 size: 11 residues. The CDR3 region has the DNA TGCAGCCTTGGACAGGGAGAGACCCAGTACTTC. It codes for CSLGQGETQYF.

This sequence joins TRBV6-5 and TRBJ1-1; 8 nucleotides line up with TRBD1. CDR3 length equals 13 residues. With V trimmed by 9 bases and J by 0 bases, 3 bases remained unmatched. Germline V gene lookup returns CDR1 MNHEY and CDR2 SVGAGI. CDR3 nucleotide sequence: TGTGCCAGTTGGACAGGGTTGAACACTGAAGCTTTCTTT. Translated: CASWTGLNTEAFF.

The chain employs TRBV7-8 and TRBJ1-1, with 7 bases that match TRBD1. In germline, CDR1 is SGHVS, CDR2 FQNEAQ. J was trimmed by 0 bases and V by 5 bases; bases with no gene match: 6. There are 15 residues in the CDR3. CDR3 loop: CASSRGDRMNTEAFF. DNA of the CDR3: TGTGCCAGCAGCCGCGGGGACAGAATGAACACTGAAGCTTTCTTT.

This chain joins TRBV15 and TRBJ1-6; D might be TRBD1 (5 bases). The CDR3 loop spans 14 amino acids. Trimming removed 5 bases at V and 7 bases at J, with 12 bases between. CDR1 is LNHNV and CDR2 is YYDKDF in the germline V gene (reference sequence). The DNA for the CDR3 is TGTGCCACCAGCGGGGACGGAGGGAATTCACCCCTCCACTTT. Its protein product is CATSGDGGNSPLHF.

The genes are TRBV10-3 and TRBJ2-7, with 11 bases that match TRBD1. The germline V gene has CDR1 ENHRY and CDR2 SYGVKD. The V and J ends lost 9 bases and 0 bases, in that order; junction bases with no gene match: 4. CDR3 size: 14 residues. The chain's CDR3 is CAIGQGASSYEQYF. The CDR3 region has the DNA TGTGCCATAGGACAGGGGGCCAGCTCCTACGAGCAGTACTTC.

CDR3 in DNA: TGTGCCAGCAGTGCAGAATACAGGGGGATATCCTACGAGCAGTACTTC. This sequence encodes CASSAEYRGISYEQYF. The chain links TRBV6-1 to TRBJ2-7; 8 bases line up with TRBD1. The V gene end was trimmed by 4 bases and the J gene end by 1 base; junction bases not matched to a gene: 9. CDR3 length equals 16 residues. CDR1 MNHNS and CDR2 SASEGT come from the germline V gene.

The chain couples TRBV7-2 to TRBJ2-5, with TRBD2 matching 13 bases. The CDR3 consists of 17 residues. The trim removed 5 bases at V and 5 bases at J, leaving 11 bases unmatched. In germline, CDR1 is SGHTA, CDR2 FQGNSA. The CDR3 region has the DNA TGTGCCAGCAGCCAGACTAGCGGGGGGCCCCACGGGGAGACCCAGTACTTC. It encodes CASSQTSGGPHGETQYF. Drawing the rest from reference TRBV7-2 and TRBJ2-5, the complete variable domain is GAGVSQSPSNKVTEKGKDVELRCDPISGHTALYWYRQSLGQGLEFLIYFQGNSAPDKSGLPSDRFSAERTGGSVSTLTIQRTQQEDSAVYLCASSQTSGGPHGETQYFGPGTRLLVL.

This chain connects TRBV6-6 to TRBJ1-1; D might be TRBD1 (5 bases). CDR3 length: 15 residues. From germline, CDR1 is MNHNY and CDR2 SVGAGI (reference sequence). V lost 3 bases to trimming and J lost 4 bases, with 15 bases between them. CDR3 protein: CASSYTGGMGTEAFF. The CDR3 DNA is TGTGCCAGCAGTTATACGGGGGGGATGGGCACTGAAGCTTTCTTT.

The chain is built from TRBV27 and TRBJ1-5; D perhaps matches TRBD1 (5 bases). Trimming shortened V by 2 bases and J by 3 bases, and 11 bases separated the two germline ends. The CDR3 consists of 15 residues. Looked up from germline, CDR1 is MNHEY and CDR2 is SMNVEV (reference sequence). The CDR3 bases are TGTGCCAGCAGTTTACAGGGCGGTAACAATCAGCCCCAGCATTTT. Amino acids: CASSLQGGNNQPQHF.

This sequence joins TRBV24-1 and TRBJ2-5, with a weak D call TRBD1 (5 bases). The CDR3 totals 14 residues. The V end was cut by 2 bases, the J end by 4 bases, with 10 bases between. Germline CDR1 KGHDR, CDR2 SFDVKD. DNA for the CDR3: TGTGCCACCAGTGATTCTGGGGCCCCAGAGACCCAGTACTTC. It translates to CATSDSGAPETQYF.

The V call is TRBV3-1 (or the pseudogene TRBV3-2), the J call TRBJ2-1, with D perhaps TRBD2 (5 bases). Trimming removed 3 bases from V and 7 bases from J, with 16 bases in between. Germline V gene sequence: CDR1 LGHDT, CDR2 YNNKEL (reference sequence). CDR3 length: 15 amino acids. The CDR3 here is CASSQTAAGGNEQFF. DNA of the CDR3: TGTGCCAGCAGCCAGACCGCGGCCGGAGGTAATGAGCAGTTCTTC.

The rearrangement links TRBV7-9 to TRBJ1-5; D is possibly TRBD1 (6 bases). Germline values: CDR1 SEHNR, CDR2 FQNEAQ (reference sequence). Trimming took off 5 bases at V and 2 bases at J, with 13 bases between the two ends. The CDR3 totals 15 residues. The CDR3 loop reads CASSLLGGGNQPQHF. The CDR3 DNA is TGTGCCAGCAGCCTTCTAGGGGGGGGCAATCAGCCCCAGCATTTT.

This clone appeared a single time. The chain employs TRBV5-5 and TRBJ2-7; D is possibly TRBD2 (6 bases). The CDR3 is made up of 15 amino acids. Per the germline V gene, CDR1 is SGHKS and CDR2 is YYEKEE (reference sequence). The V and J ends lost 4 bases and 11 bases respectively, with 25 bases between them. The CDR3 DNA is TGTGCCAGCAGCCCGGGACTGCTCCTGTTAGAGTCCGAGTACTTC. Translating gives CASSPGLLLLESEYF.

This clone was counted only a few times. Here the CDR3 reads CASSGVAGGPGTQYF. In DNA, the CDR3 is TGCGCCAGCAGCGGAGTAGCGGGAGGGCCCGGGACCCAGTACTTC. The V call is TRBV5-1, the J call TRBJ2-5; TRBD2 matches 11 bases. Germline CDR1 is SGHRS and CDR2 is YFSETQ. V gave up 4 bases and J gave up 7 bases; unmatched junction bases: 9. The CDR3 is 15 residues long.

CDR3 in amino acids: CASKAGQGRTGELFF. The CDR3 DNA reads TGTGCCAGCAAAGCGGGCCAGGGTCGGACCGGGGAGCTGTTTTTT. The chain is built from TRBV6-1 and TRBJ2-2; TRBD2 might be the D (6 bases). CDR1 MNHNS and CDR2 SASEGT come from the germline V gene. V was clipped by 7 bases and J by 5 bases, with 17 bases between them. The CDR3 extends over 15 amino acids.

About this clone itself: At the DNA level, this CDR3 is encoded by other sequences in the same sample as well. J is TRBJ1-2 and V is TRBV6-5; 11 positions agree with TRBD1. V gave up 6 bases and J gave up 4 bases; unmatched junction bases: 7. Germline V gives CDR1 MNHEY, CDR2 SVGAGI. The CDR3 loop spans 15 amino acids. Written as DNA, the CDR3 is TGTGCCAGCAGAAACCCGGGACAGGGGGGCTATGGCTACACCTTC. Amino acids: CASRNPGQGGYGYTF.

The chain carries TRBV6-5 and TRBJ2-3; TRBD2 matches 9 bases. Germline V gives CDR1 MNHEY, CDR2 SVGAGI. Germline trimming cut 7 bases from V and 5 bases from J; bases unmatched to any gene: 10. This CDR3 is 15 amino acids long. The CDR3 here is CASIPRGGRGDTQYF. In DNA, the CDR3 is TGTGCCAGCATCCCCCGGGGCGGGAGGGGAGATACGCAGTATTTT.

In the case of this clone: A read error may produce the germline difference seen at one junction end. This specimen includes other DNA sequences encoding the same CDR3. The chain has TRBV6-5 and TRBJ1-2; D ambiguous. The germline V gene has CDR1 MNHEY and CDR2 SVGAGI. This CDR3 comprises 13 residues. Here the CDR3 DNA reads TGTGCCAGCAGTCCCTTGGAGGGCTATGGTTACACCTTC. Residues: CASSPLEGYGYTF.

The chain links TRBV11-2 to TRBJ2-1; 12 positions agree with TRBD2. Germline values: CDR1 SGHAT, CDR2 FQNNGV. V lost 4 bases and J lost 10; bases outside the gene matches: 11. The CDR3 extends over 16 amino acids. In nucleotides, the CDR3 is TGTGCCAGCAGCTCCGGAAGACTAGCGGGAGAATCGGAGCAGTTCTTC. Protein product: CASSSGRLAGESEQFF.

A note on this clone: This CDR3 is also generated by other DNA sequences in the sample. V usage is TRBV7-9 and J usage is TRBJ1-2; TRBD1 agrees at 7 bases. Trimming at V came to 5 bases and at J to 4 bases, leaving 4 bases not matched to a gene. The CDR3 extends over 13 amino acids. Per the germline V gene, CDR1 is SEHNR and CDR2 is FQNEAQ (reference sequence). This CDR3 reads CASSLGDSYGYTF. CDR3 bases: TGTGCCAGCAGCCTTGGGGACAGCTATGGCTACACCTTC.

The chain recombines TRBV24-1 with TRBJ1-5; 8 bases are a match to TRBD1. In germline, CDR1 is KGHDR, CDR2 SFDVKD. Trimming cost V 4 bases and J 2 bases; bases outside gene matches: 6. This CDR3 has 16 amino acids. This chain's CDR3 is CATSEPGTGRNQPQHF. The CDR3 region has the DNA TGTGCCACCAGTGAACCGGGGACAGGTCGCAATCAGCCCCAGCATTTT.

The chain has TRBV27 and TRBJ2-7; perhaps TRBD1 as D (6 bases). CDR3 size: 14 residues. Trimming removed 8 bases at V and 3 bases at J, with 17 bases between. CDR1 is MNHEY and CDR2 is SMNVEV in the germline V gene (reference sequence). The CDR3 DNA reads TGTGCCAGCTCACCAACTGGGGGCGGCTACGAGCAGTACTTC. Protein sequence: CASSPTGGGYEQYF.

The chain is built from TRBV6-5 and TRBJ2-3, with a possible D match to TRBD2 (5 bases). The germline gives CDR1 MNHEY, CDR2 SVGAGI. Trimming took off 10 bases at V and 5 bases at J, with 10 bases between the two ends. The CDR3 loop spans 11 amino acids. CDR3: CAIASGDTQYF. The CDR3 nucleotides are TGTGCCATCGCAAGCGGAGATACGCAGTATTTT.

The gene calls are TRBV30 and TRBJ2-2, with TRBD2 as a possible D gene (7 bases). The CDR3 is 14 amino acids. V was pared by 0 bases and J by 7 bases, with 12 bases between. Germline V lookup: CDR1 GTSNPN, CDR2 SVGIG (reference sequence). CDR3 sequence (DNA): TGTGCCTGGAGTGTACCGGGGGGCCACGGGGAGCTGTTTTTT. The encoded protein is CAWSVPGGHGELFF.

This clone was seen just once. The chain couples TRBV5-4 to TRBJ2-1; the D is unclear. The CDR3 covers 15 residues. The V gene's germline CDR1 is SGHNT and CDR2 YYREEE (reference sequence). The germline V and J ends were trimmed by 0 bases and 2 bases, with 9 bases remaining between them. CDR3 DNA sequence: TGTGCCAGCAGCTTGGGTGTCGGTACCTACAATGAGCAGTTCTTC. The encoded protein is CASSLGVGTYNEQFF.

This chain joins TRBV6-5 and TRBJ2-7; D ambiguous. CDR1 MNHEY and CDR2 SVGAGI come from the germline V gene. The CDR3 runs 12 residues. Trimming took off 9 bases at V and 5 bases at J, with 14 bases between the two ends. The CDR3 loop reads CASASRLDEQYF. The CDR3 DNA follows: TGTGCCAGTGCGTCGCGGTTAGACGAGCAGTACTTC.

This chain joins TRBV5-1 and TRBJ1-2; D not resolved. Germline-derived CDR1 and CDR2 are SGHRS and YFSETQ. The CDR3 is 13 residues long. Trimming removed 2 bases at V and 8 bases at J, with 13 bases between. The CDR3, as DNA: TGCGCCAGCAGCTTAACGGGTGAAGGCGGCTACACCTTC. This translates into CASSLTGEGGYTF.

V and J are TRBV12-5 and TRBJ2-1, with 7 positions matching TRBD2. This CDR3 has 17 amino acids. The germline V gene encodes CDR1 LGHNT and CDR2 FRNRAP. With V trimmed by 1 base and J by 7 bases, 13 bases remained unmatched. The CDR3 region has the DNA TGTGCTAGTGGTTTGGGGTTGGGGGGACTAACCATTAATGAGCAGTTCTTC. Protein: CASGLGLGGLTINEQFF.

This clone was detected only a few times. The chain has TRBV6-4 and TRBJ1-2; D uncertain. The length of the CDR3 is 13 residues. The germline V and J ends were trimmed by 4 bases and 6 bases, with 12 bases remaining between them. Germline V gene sequence: CDR1 MRHNA, CDR2 SNTAGT. CDR3 bases: TGTGCCAGCAGTGTACAGTTGGGCCATGGCTACACCTTC. Amino acids: CASSVQLGHGYTF.